This T cell receptor (beta chain) stems from a study of T cell responses to AZD1222 COVID-19 vaccine. Study background: Second-dose groups at about 4 or about 12 weeks were pooled. Points from the study as a whole: Sampled repertoires all dated from after the peak T cell response. The CD4 TCRs associated with vaccination extended across spike and predominated at 160-218 and 743-854. Most donors were white British, females outnumbered males, and clonal diversity was possibly underestimated.

With respect to this clone: What it binds is unknown.

Clones were sequenced by immunoSEQ multiplex PCR, and TCRdb holds only the in-frame ones, with some missing. This table has just over 70,000 clones, 75% to 90% appearing once. The germline V gene has CDR1 SGHDN and CDR2 FVKESK. The CDR3 consists of 14 residues. V lost 4 bases and J lost 8, with 17 bases in between. This receptor was identified in an adult in good health. V gene TRBV14 combines with J gene TRBJ1-2; D unclear. The sequencing used peripheral blood, collected on day 0 of AZD1222 vaccination. The CDR3 region has the DNA TGTGCCAGCAGCCTCCCGGACGGTTCGAGGGGCTACACCTTC. This sequence encodes CASSLPDGSRGYTF. Drawing the rest from reference TRBV14 and TRBJ1-2, the complete variable domain is EAGVTQFPSHSVIEKGQTVTLRCDPISGHDNLYWYRRVMGKEIKFLLHFVKESKQDESGMPNNRFLAERTGGTYSTLKVQPAELEDSGVYFCASSLPDGSRGYTFGSGTRLTVV.